This T cell receptor beta chain was recovered during a study of T cell responses to AZD1222 COVID-19 vaccine. The ends were cut back, 6 bases at V and 4 bases at J, with 9 bases in the middle. In germline, CDR1 is WSHSY, CDR2 SAAADI. CDR3 length equals 13 residues. TCRdb's table, derived via immunoSEQ multiplex PCR, lists solely in-frame clones and lacks some. The sample consists of 150,000 or so clones, 92% of them appearing once. The chain recombines TRBV10-2 with TRBJ1-4; D not resolved. The source of this sequence is an adult in good health. The material sequenced was peripheral blood, taken on day 0 of AZD1222 vaccination. The CDR3 nucleotides read TGCGCCAGCAGGGCTGTAGATAATGAAAAACTGTTTTTT. This codes for CASRAVDNEKLFF.